The 4 T cell receptor beta chains given below trace back to one sample, sequenced in a study of identifying expanded T cells in peripheral blood. Measured with immunoSEQ multiplex PCR; TCRdb has only the in-frame clones, and not every one. The table includes roughly 100,000 clones, approximately 90% detected once. The specimen sequenced was blood. The source is a person aged 18-70 years in good health.

The rearrangement uses TRBV7-9 and TRBJ2-3; 12 nucleotides line up with TRBD2. Germline trimming cut 7 bases from V and 0 bases from J; bases unmatched to any gene: 2. The CDR3 contains 15 residues. Per germline, CDR1 SEHNR and CDR2 FQNEAQ (reference sequence). The CDR3 region is CASTGTSGSTDTQYF. The CDR3 DNA is TGTGCCAGCACCGGGACTAGCGGGAGCACAGATACGCAGTATTTT.

V is TRBV5-6 and J is TRBJ2-5, with D perhaps TRBD1 or TRBD2 (6 bases each). The ends were cut back, 3 bases at V and 1 base at J, with 10 bases in the middle. CDR3 length: 14 residues. The V gene's germline CDR1 is SGHDT and CDR2 YYEEEE. CDR3 region: CASSWGDIQETQYF. CDR3 DNA: TGTGCCAGCAGCTGGGGGGACATCCAAGAGACCCAGTACTTC. Full variable domain (outside the CDR3, taken from reference TRBV5-6 and TRBJ2-5): DAGVTQSPTHLIKTRGQQVTLRCSPKSGHDTVSWYQQALGQGPQFIFQYYEEEERQRGNFPDRFSGHQFPNYSSELNVNALLLGDSALYLCASSWGDIQETQYFGPGTRLLVL.

This clone has only one observation. The gene calls are TRBV5-1 and TRBJ1-2; 8 nucleotides match TRBD1. CDR1 is SGHRS and CDR2 is YFSETQ in the germline V gene. The CDR3 has 15 residues. V lost 5 bases to trimming and J lost 4 bases; unmatched junction nucleotides: 10. The CDR3 DNA reads as TGCGCCAGCAGTTTAGGTCCAGGGGGCACCTATGGCTACACCTTC. This translates into CASSLGPGGTYGYTF.

This clone was seen a single time. The J gene is TRBJ2-2, the V gene TRBV5-1; D is unclear. Trimming shortened V by 7 bases and J by 3 bases, and 4 bases separated the two germline ends. The CDR3 is 11 residues long. Germline CDR1 and CDR2: SGHRS and YFSETQ. The CDR3 sequence: CASGDTGELFF. In nucleotides, the CDR3 is TGCGCCAGCGGGGACACCGGGGAGCTGTTTTTT.